The 27 T cell receptor beta chains given below trace back to one sample, sequenced in a study of cytomegalovirus exposure and HLA in healthy donors. PCR used 60 Vbeta primers and 13 Jbeta primers. TCRdb's table, derived via immunoSEQ multiplex PCR, lists solely in-frame clones and lacks some. The data show 150,000 to 200,000 clones, with approximately 82% seen just once and around 1.5% held by the top ten. Sequences were obtained from PBMCs. The receptors stem from a male donor in good health and CMV-seronegative.

This chain links TRBV30 with TRBJ2-5; D unclear. V gave up 5 bases and J gave up 4 bases, with 11 bases separating them. CDR3 length: 12 residues. Germline loops: CDR1 GTSNPN, CDR2 SVGIG (reference sequence). This chain's CDR3 is CAWAISGETQYF. CDR3 in DNA: TGTGCCTGGGCCATTTCCGGAGAGACCCAGTACTTC.

The V call is TRBV5-5, the J call TRBJ1-4; weak D call: TRBD1 (5 bases). Germline V gene data show CDR1 as SGHKS and CDR2 as YYEKEE (reference sequence). This CDR3 spans 15 amino acids. V was clipped by 0 bases and J by 4 bases, with 10 bases between them. The CDR3 spells CASSLAGGRNEKLFF. The DNA for the CDR3 is TGTGCCAGCAGCTTGGCCGGGGGACGTAATGAAAAACTGTTTTTT.

The rearrangement joins TRBV9 to TRBJ1-1, with a possible D match to TRBD1 (5 bases). The germline V gene encodes CDR1 SGDLS and CDR2 YYNGEE. The CDR3 contains 12 residues. Trimming took off 4 bases at V and 6 bases at J, with 10 bases between the two ends. CDR3 residues: CASSPTGAEAFF. In DNA form, the CDR3 reads TGTGCCAGCAGCCCCACGGGGGCTGAAGCTTTCTTT.

This clone was counted a single time. This rearrangement joins TRBV2 to TRBJ1-2, with D possibly matching TRBD1 (6 bases). This CDR3 region has 14 residues. Germline-derived CDR1 and CDR2 are SNHLY and FYNNEI. With 4 bases removed from V and 6 bases from J, the gap between germline ends came to 15 bases. The CDR3 loop is CASSGSGGADGYTF. As DNA, the CDR3 is TGTGCCAGCAGTGGGTCTGGGGGGGCGGATGGCTACACCTTC.

The rearrangement links TRBV4-3 to TRBJ2-3; D might be TRBD2 (6 bases). Germline V gives CDR1 LGHNA, CDR2 YSLEER. The CDR3 has 15 residues. Deletions cut 4 bases from V and 0 bases from J, with 11 bases between. The CDR3 coding sequence is TGCGCCAGCAGCCGGGGACTTTCAAGCACAGATACGCAGTATTTT. This encodes CASSRGLSSTDTQYF.

The chain couples TRBV7-3 to TRBJ2-3; TRBD1 agrees at 7 bases. The CDR3 loop spans 14 amino acids. With V trimmed by 5 bases and J by 4 bases, 6 bases remained unmatched. Looked up from germline, CDR1 is SGHTA and CDR2 is FQGTGA. This CDR3 reads CASSRDRGSDTQYF. For the CDR3, the DNA is TGTGCCAGCAGCCGGGACAGAGGGTCAGATACGCAGTATTTT.

A few counts support this clone. The V gene is TRBV7-2, the J gene TRBJ1-5, with D perhaps matching TRBD1 (5 bases). With 5 bases removed from V and 6 bases from J, the gap between germline ends came to 17 bases. CDR1 and CDR2 from the germline V gene are SGHTA and FQGNSA. This CDR3 has 15 amino acids. The CDR3 DNA reads TGTGCCAGCAGCATCGGGGGAAATCCTTTTCAGCCCCAGCATTTT. The encoded protein is CASSIGGNPFQPQHF. The full variable domain, its missing parts supplied by reference TRBV7-2 and TRBJ1-5, is GAGVSQSPSNKVTEKGKDVELRCDPISGHTALYWYRQSLGQGLEFLIYFQGNSAPDKSGLPSDRFSAERTGGSVSTLTIQRTQQEDSAVYLCASSIGGNPFQPQHFGDGTRLSIL.

V gene TRBV23-1 combines with J gene TRBJ2-5; 11 nucleotides line up with TRBD1. TRBV23-1 is placed among ORFs of uncertain function. The ends lost 2 bases at V and 2 bases at J; junction bases unmatched: 4. The CDR3 has 16 amino acids. The CDR3 sequence is CASSQERDRGQETQYF. DNA for the CDR3: TGCGCCAGCAGTCAAGAACGGGACAGGGGGCAAGAGACCCAGTACTTC.

The CDR3 nucleotides read TGTGCCAGCAGTTCTACGGACAGGGTGAACACTGAAGCTTTCTTT. Translated, it gives CASSSTDRVNTEAFF. The chain joins TRBV28 to TRBJ1-1; TRBD1 matches at 8 bases. CDR1 and CDR2 (germline): MDHEN, SYDVKM. V was clipped by 4 bases and J by 0 bases; unmatched bases: 4. This CDR3 has 15 residues.

The CDR3 DNA is TGTGCCAGCAGCTTAACGGCTAGCGGGGGGTCTATTCCGCAGTATTTT. This sequence encodes CASSLTASGGSIPQYF. The V gene is TRBV7-3, the J gene TRBJ2-3; TRBD2 matches 11 bases. With 0 bases clipped from V and 10 bases from J, the junction kept 9 bases outside the gene matches. CDR1 is SGHTA and CDR2 is FQGTGA in the germline V gene. The CDR3 has 16 residues. The full variable domain, with the rest looked up from reference TRBV7-3 and TRBJ2-3, is GAGVSQTPSNKVTEKGKYVELRCDPISGHTALYWYRQSLGQGPEFLIYFQGTGAADDSGLPNDRFFAVRPEGSVSTLKIQRTERGDSAVYLCASSLTASGGSIPQYFGPGTRLTVL.

This clone has just a few counts. This sequence joins TRBV5-1 and TRBJ1-1; 8 bases are a match to TRBD1. In germline, CDR1 is SGHRS, CDR2 YFSETQ. CDR3 size: 16 residues. Trimming cost V 7 bases and J 1 base; bases outside gene matches: 12. The CDR3 spells CASSQGASSPNTEAFF. The DNA for the CDR3 is TGCGCCAGCTCCCAGGGGGCTTCCTCCCCGAACACTGAAGCTTTCTTT.

V usage is TRBV5-1 and J usage is TRBJ1-1, with a possible D match to TRBD1 (5 bases). The CDR3 totals 16 residues. The V and J ends lost 0 bases and 1 base respectively, with 13 bases between them. Per germline, CDR1 SGHRS and CDR2 YFSETQ. The CDR3 here is CASSLASGTPNTEAFF. Here the CDR3 DNA reads TGCGCCAGCAGCTTGGCTTCCGGGACTCCGAACACTGAAGCTTTCTTT.

As regards this clone: This sample also contains other DNA sequences that code for the same CDR3. This chain uses TRBV6-1 with TRBJ2-6; D ambiguous. This CDR3 region has 15 residues. Germline V gene sequence: CDR1 MNHNS, CDR2 SASEGT. The V end lost 6 bases, the J end lost 0 bases, and 9 bases lay between the germline ends. The CDR3 region is CASRPYSSGANVLTF. The CDR3 DNA reads TGTGCCAGCAGGCCATACAGCTCTGGGGCCAACGTCCTGACTTTC.

This clone showed up just a few times. The CDR3 sequence: CASRVGVRPQETQYF. CDR3 in DNA: TGTGCCAGCAGGGTAGGAGTAAGACCCCAAGAGACCCAGTACTTC. The gene calls are TRBV27 and TRBJ2-5; D uncertain. The germline gives CDR1 MNHEY, CDR2 SMNVEV (reference sequence). The V end was cut by 6 bases, the J end by 1 base, with 15 bases between. The CDR3 length is 15 residues.

The rearrangement links TRBV6-5 to TRBJ2-5; a possible D gene is TRBD1 (5 bases). The CDR3 totals 11 residues. Germline CDR1 MNHEY, CDR2 SVGAGI. V gave up 6 bases and J gave up 7 bases, with 9 bases separating them. The CDR3 nucleotides are TGTGCCAGCAGGGCTCAGGGGACCCAGTACTTC. Protein: CASRAQGTQYF.

The J gene is TRBJ2-3, the V gene TRBV5-1; 10 nucleotides agree with TRBD2. The V gene's germline CDR1 is SGHRS and CDR2 YFSETQ. This CDR3 is built from 17 residues. Trimming removed 0 bases from V and 3 bases from J; junction bases left unmatched: 7. CDR3 bases: TGCGCCAGCAGCTTGGAGAGCGGGGGGGCGGTTACAGATACGCAGTATTTT. This gives the protein CASSLESGGAVTDTQYF. The full variable domain, with the rest looked up from reference TRBV5-1 and TRBJ2-3, is KAGVTQTPRYLIKTRGQQVTLSCSPISGHRSVSWYQQTPGQGLQFLFEYFSETQRNKGNFPGRFSGRQFSNSRSEMNVSTLELGDSALYLCASSLESGGAVTDTQYFGPGTRLTVL.

The CDR3 is CASSLFGTGGSPGWNEAFF. The CDR3 DNA sequence: TGTGCCAGCAGTTTATTCGGGACAGGGGGCTCCCCCGGTTGGAATGAAGCTTTCTTT. V gene TRBV27 combines with J gene TRBJ1-1, with 12 nucleotides matching TRBD1. This CDR3 contains 19 residues. Trimming cost V 1 base and J 7 bases; bases outside gene matches: 16. CDR1 is MNHEY, CDR2 SMNVEV, per germline (reference sequence).

This clone was picked up one time. The junction does not match germline at one end; this may be a read error. The chain has TRBV7-9 and TRBJ2-2, with D tentatively TRBD1 (6 bases). There are 18 residues in the CDR3. Germline assignment: CDR1 SEHNR and CDR2 FQNEAQ (reference sequence). The CDR3 region is CSSSFGGNRVWDTGELFF. The DNA for the CDR3 is TGTTCCAGCAGCTTTGGGGGAAACAGGGTTTGGGACACCGGGGAGCTGTTTTTT.

The chain recombines TRBV7-2 with TRBJ2-1, with D unclear. In germline, CDR1 is SGHTA, CDR2 FQGNSA. Between the trimmed V and J ends, which lost 1 base and 4 bases, there was a span of 17 bases. This CDR3 contains 17 residues. This CDR3 reads CASSLGVPTEPYNEQFF. The CDR3 region has the DNA TGTGCCAGCAGCTTAGGGGTCCCCACAGAACCTTACAATGAGCAGTTCTTC.

The rearrangement joins TRBV4-2 to TRBJ2-7, with D perhaps matching TRBD1 (6 bases). The CDR3 sequence is 20 residues long. V shed 0 bases and J shed 5 bases, with 29 bases lying between them. Germline V gives CDR1 LGHNA, CDR2 YNFKEQ. The CDR3 is CASSQDLRVTTIRGGDEQYF. For the CDR3, the DNA is TGTGCCAGCAGCCAAGATCTTCGGGTCACGACGATAAGAGGGGGTGACGAGCAGTACTTC.

The CDR3 nucleotides read TGTGCCAGTAACGGACTGACTAGCACTGACACAGATACGCAGTATTTT. Translated, it gives CASNGLTSTDTDTQYF. The V and J genes are TRBV19 and TRBJ2-3; TRBD2 agrees at 7 bases. V trimming: 7 bases; J trimming: 2 bases; junction bases outside the gene matches: 12. The CDR3 runs 16 residues. Germline loops: CDR1 LNHDA, CDR2 SQIVND (reference sequence).

V usage is TRBV7-7 and J usage is TRBJ2-5, with 8 nucleotides matching TRBD2. This CDR3 comprises 13 residues. The V segment lost 3 bases and the J segment 7 bases; nucleotides outside the gene matches: 4. Germline V CDR1 and CDR2: SSHAT, FNYEAQ (reference sequence). CDR3 region: CASSFGTRGTQYF. The CDR3 DNA follows: TGTGCCAGCAGCTTCGGGACTAGAGGGACCCAGTACTTC. The complete variable domain, with remaining parts taken from reference TRBV7-7 and TRBJ2-5, reads GAGVSQSPRYKVTKRGQDVTLRCDPISSHATLYWYQQALGQGPEFLTYFNYEAQPDKSGLPSDRFSAERPEGSISTLTIQRTEQRDSAMYRCASSFGTRGTQYFGPGTRLLVL.

This clone appeared a single time. This chain links TRBV5-4 with TRBJ2-5; TRBD1 matches 8 bases. The better agreement between TRBJ2-7 and the DNA end casts doubt on the J call. Germline V gene lookup returns CDR1 SGHNT and CDR2 YYREEE (reference sequence). The CDR3 consists of 13 residues. As DNA, the CDR3 is TGTGCCAGCAGCTTGGCAGGGGGCGTCGAGCAGTACTTC. It yields the protein CASSLAGGVEQYF.

V usage is TRBV5-6 and J usage is TRBJ1-4; perhaps TRBD1 as D (5 bases). There are 14 residues in the CDR3. The V and J ends lost 2 bases and 8 bases respectively, with 13 bases between them. Germline CDR1 is SGHDT and CDR2 is YYEEEE. The CDR3 sequence is CASSFPGVGEKLFF. DNA of the CDR3: TGTGCCAGCAGCTTTCCGGGGGTTGGGGAAAAACTGTTTTTT.

The chain couples TRBV7-2 to TRBJ2-5; D is possibly TRBD2 (5 bases). Germline V gene sequence: CDR1 SGHTA, CDR2 FQGNSA. The CDR3 sequence is 15 residues long. Between the trimmed V and J ends, which lost 8 bases and 5 bases, there was a span of 21 bases. CDR3 sequence: CASAAWHRGLETQYF. The DNA of the CDR3 is TGTGCCAGCGCGGCGTGGCACCGAGGGTTGGAGACCCAGTACTTC.

This chain connects TRBV7-9 to TRBJ1-2; D is possibly TRBD1 (6 bases). CDR1 is SEHNR and CDR2 is FQNEAQ in the germline V gene (reference sequence). Trimming cost V 5 bases and J 2 bases, with 9 bases left between them. This CDR3 contains 13 residues. CDR3 loop: CASSPGHNYGYTF. CDR3 coding DNA: TGTGCCAGCAGCCCGGGACACAACTATGGCTACACCTTC.

This chain connects TRBV10-3 to TRBJ2-5, with D possibly being TRBD2 (5 bases). The CDR3 spans 18 residues. The germline V and J ends were trimmed by 7 bases and 4 bases, with 28 bases remaining between them. CDR1 ENHRY and CDR2 SYGVKD come from the germline V gene. The CDR3 DNA follows: TGTGCCATCACTCATGAGCCCTCCCCTATAACTAGTACAGAGACCCAGTACTTC. This translates into CAITHEPSPITSTETQYF.